This TCR beta chain emerged from a study of blood T cell repertoires in COVID-19. Overall study context: COVID-19 samples from acute and convalescent phases originated in the United States, Italy and Spain. T cells, B-cell-depleted T cells, or PBMCs supplied cDNA or gDNA.

In the authors' methods: Scientists estimated how many nucleated cells there were by amplifying reference gene primers. The method was immunoSEQ multiplex PCR; TCRdb's version includes in-frame clones alone and lacks a portion of them. That table furnishes V, J and clone size, whereas the DNA furnished D and trimming. The sample has just under 80,000 clones, 75% to 85% seen once; the top ten hold less than 6%. This sequence was found in a woman in her 70s with acute or convalescent COVID-19. Sequencing input: peripheral blood.

CDR3 amino acids: CASSLAGGSGELFF. The CDR3 coding sequence is TGTGCCAGCAGCCTCGCCGGGGGTTCCGGGGAGCTGTTTTTT. The rearrangement joins TRBV11-2 to TRBJ2-2; D might be TRBD2 (6 bases). This CDR3 spans 14 amino acids. Germline loops: CDR1 SGHAT, CDR2 FQNNGV. V was clipped by 5 bases and J by 6 bases, with 13 bases between them.